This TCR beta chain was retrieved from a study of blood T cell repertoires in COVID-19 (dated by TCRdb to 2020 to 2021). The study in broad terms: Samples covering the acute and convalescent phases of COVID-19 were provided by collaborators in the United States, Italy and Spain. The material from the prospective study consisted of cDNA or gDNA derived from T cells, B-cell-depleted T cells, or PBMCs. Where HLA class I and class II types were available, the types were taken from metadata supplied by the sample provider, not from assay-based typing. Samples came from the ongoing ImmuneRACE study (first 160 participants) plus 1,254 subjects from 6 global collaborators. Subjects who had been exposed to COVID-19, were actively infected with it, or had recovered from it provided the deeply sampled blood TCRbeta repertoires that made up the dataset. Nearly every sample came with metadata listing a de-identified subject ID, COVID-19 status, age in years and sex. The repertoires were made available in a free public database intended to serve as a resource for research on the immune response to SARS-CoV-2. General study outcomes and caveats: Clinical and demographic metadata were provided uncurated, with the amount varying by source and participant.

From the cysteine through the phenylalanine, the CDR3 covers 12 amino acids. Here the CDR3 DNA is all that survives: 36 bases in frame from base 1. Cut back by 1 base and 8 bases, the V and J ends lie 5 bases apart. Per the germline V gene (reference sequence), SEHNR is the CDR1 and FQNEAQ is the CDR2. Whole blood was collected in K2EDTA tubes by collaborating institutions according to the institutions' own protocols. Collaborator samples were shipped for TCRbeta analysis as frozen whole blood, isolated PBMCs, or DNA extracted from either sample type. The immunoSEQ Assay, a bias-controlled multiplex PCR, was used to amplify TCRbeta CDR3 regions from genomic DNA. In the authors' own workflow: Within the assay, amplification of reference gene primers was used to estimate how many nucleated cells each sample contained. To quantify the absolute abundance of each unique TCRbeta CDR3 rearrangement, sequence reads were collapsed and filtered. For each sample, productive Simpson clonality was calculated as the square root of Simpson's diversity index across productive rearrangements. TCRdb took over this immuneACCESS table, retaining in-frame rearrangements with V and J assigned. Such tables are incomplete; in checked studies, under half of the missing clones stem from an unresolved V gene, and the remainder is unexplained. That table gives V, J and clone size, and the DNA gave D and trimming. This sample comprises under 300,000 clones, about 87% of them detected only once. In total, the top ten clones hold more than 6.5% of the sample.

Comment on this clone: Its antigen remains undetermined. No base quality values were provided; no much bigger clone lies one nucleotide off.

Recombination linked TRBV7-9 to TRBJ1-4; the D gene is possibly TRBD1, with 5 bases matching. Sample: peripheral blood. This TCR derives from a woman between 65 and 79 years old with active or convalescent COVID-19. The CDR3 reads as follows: CASSLEGEKLFF. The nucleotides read TGTGCCAGCAGCTTAGAGGGGGAAAAACTGTTTTTT.